Listed below are T cell receptor beta chains from one sample, sequenced in a study of T cell repertoires in cytomegalovirus infection. One entry per CDR3 protein, called by TCRdb with MiXCR from the reads. In the table there are 360,000 or so distinct CDR3 sequences, roughly 36% of which are singletons. These TCRs are of unknown antigen specificity. The sequencing used cultured PBMCs, collected from culture after CMV antigen stimulation. Receptors originate from a human donor in good health (CMV status not recorded). Some clones in this sample may be carry-over from other donors' samples. The CDR3 runs from the conserved cysteine through the conserved F or W. The order of the fields is V gene, D gene, CDR3 protein. D genes are given only for firm matches.

V gene: TRBV27; D gene: TRBD1; CDR3 protein: CASRRQGASAEAFF
V gene: TRBV6-2/TRBV6-3; D gene: TRBD2; CDR3 protein: CASRRTSFNEQFF
V gene: TRBV7-2; D gene: TRBD2; CDR3 protein: CASSFAGTSGVGETQYF
V gene: TRBV7-2; D gene: -; CDR3 protein: CASSLIKGGTDTQYF
V gene: TRBV7-2; D gene: -; CDR3 protein: CASSLVTESEQFF
V gene: TRBV7-9; D gene: TRBD1; CDR3 protein: CASSAAGTGRFGNTIYF
V gene: TRBV19; D gene: TRBD2; CDR3 protein: CASSIAGLAGETQYF
V gene: TRBV6-2/TRBV6-3; D gene: -; CDR3 protein: CASSFTSRMNSPLHF
V gene: TRBV7-3; D gene: -; CDR3 protein: CASSRLRGTEAFF
V gene: TRBV12-3/TRBV12-4; D gene: -; CDR3 protein: CASSSPWQGETQYF
V gene: TRBV7-2; D gene: -; CDR3 protein: CASSLAQASGTDTQYF
V gene: TRBV27; D gene: TRBD1; CDR3 protein: CASSPAPGGYTEAFF
V gene: TRBV6-2/TRBV6-3; D gene: TRBD1; CDR3 protein: CASSMTGMVVEAFF
V gene: TRBV11-2; D gene: -; CDR3 protein: CASSLDVWPQETQYF
V gene: TRBV19; D gene: TRBD2; CDR3 protein: CASSIKGGSGTGELFF
V gene: TRBV10-3; D gene: -; CDR3 protein: CAISDPLVYIQYF
V gene: TRBV7-6; D gene: -; CDR3 protein: CASSLVSGNGNTIYF
V gene: TRBV6-1; D gene: TRBD1; CDR3 protein: CASSTGQGGSDTQYF
V gene: TRBV12-3/TRBV12-4; D gene: -; CDR3 protein: CASSWGGRGYTF
V gene: TRBV7-6; D gene: -; CDR3 protein: CASSPDPSGPLHF
V gene: TRBV6-6; D gene: TRBD1; CDR3 protein: CASNGRGGQPQHF
V gene: TRBV7-2; D gene: -; CDR3 protein: CASSLEYDNEQFF
V gene: TRBV7-2; D gene: -; CDR3 protein: CASSLKRGEKLFF
V gene: TRBV27; D gene: -; CDR3 protein: CASSWTAGNEQFF
V gene: TRBV6-5; D gene: TRBD1; CDR3 protein: CASSYQGTGLGETQYF
V gene: TRBV20-1; D gene: -; CDR3 protein: CSVTPQDSYEQYF
V gene: TRBV7-2; D gene: -; CDR3 protein: CASSQDTAVNSPLHF